This passage covers 22 T cell receptor beta chains from one sample sequenced in a study of shared clonotypes between healthy human individuals. Clones were sequenced by immunoSEQ multiplex PCR, and TCRdb holds only the in-frame ones, with some missing. The sample lists some 740,000 clones, 80% to 95% occurring once. Naivety among CD8 cells was defined by CD45RO negativity and positive CCR7 selection, thereby excluding terminally differentiated effector memory CD45RA+ cells. The sample comprised naive CD8+ T cells sorted from blood. The receptor source for this set is a man aged 30 to 45 in good health.

J is TRBJ2-1 and V is TRBV13; D call uncertain. CDR3 size: 15 residues. Germline CDR1 is PRHDT and CDR2 is FYEKMQ (reference sequence). The V and J ends lost 0 bases and 3 bases respectively, with 9 bases between them. The CDR3 DNA reads TGTGCCAGCAGCTTAGGAGGACCAATCTACAATGAGCAGTTCTTC. It translates to CASSLGGPIYNEQFF.

V is TRBV7-9 and J is TRBJ2-5; possibly TRBD2 for D (6 bases). The germline CDR1 and CDR2 sequences are SEHNR and FQNEAQ (reference sequence). The germline V and J ends were trimmed by 2 bases and 4 bases, with 11 bases remaining between them. This CDR3 is 14 amino acids long. The CDR3 spells CASSLTFGRETQYF. Here the CDR3 DNA reads TGTGCCAGCAGCTTAACGTTCGGGAGAGAGACCCAGTACTTC.

This chain joins TRBV27 and TRBJ2-1; D is perhaps TRBD1 (6 bases). V lost 6 bases and J 4 bases, leaving 16 bases between the germline ends. Germline lookup yields CDR1 MNHEY and CDR2 SMNVEV (reference sequence). CDR3 length: 15 amino acids. DNA of the CDR3: TGTGCCAGCAGACAGGGTCCAGCAAAGTACAATGAGCAGTTCTTC. It specifies CASRQGPAKYNEQFF.

The rearrangement uses TRBV27 and TRBJ2-7; D is tentatively TRBD1 or TRBD2 (5 bases each). The V gene lost 1 base and the J gene lost 0 bases, with 13 bases spanning the gap. The germline CDR1 and CDR2 sequences are MNHEY and SMNVEV (reference sequence). The CDR3 loop spans 16 amino acids. CDR3 DNA sequence: TGTGCCAGCAGTTTATTGGGACGGCTTAGCTCCTACGAGCAGTACTTC. Protein: CASSLLGRLSSYEQYF.

The chain recombines TRBV11-1 with TRBJ2-7; no clear D. Between the trimmed V and J ends, which lost 2 bases and 0 bases, there was a span of 8 bases. Germline loops: CDR1 SGHAT, CDR2 FQDESV (reference sequence). The CDR3 spans 14 residues. The CDR3 DNA is TGTGCCAGCAGCTTATCCGGTAGCTCCTACGAGCAGTACTTC. This translates into CASSLSGSSYEQYF.

This clone has a count of ten or more. The chain joins TRBV11-2 to TRBJ2-7; D may match TRBD1 or TRBD2 (5 bases each). The V end was cut by 0 bases, the J end by 3 bases, with 12 bases between. This CDR3 has 15 residues. Looked up from germline, CDR1 is SGHAT and CDR2 is FQNNGV. The CDR3 region has the DNA TGTGCCAGCAGCTTAGATGGTAGCGACAGCTACGAGCAGTACTTC. It translates to CASSLDGSDSYEQYF.

Concerning this clone itself: One end of the junction does not line up with germline, which may come from a read error. V is TRBV9 and J is TRBJ1-1; D is uncertain. The germline CDR1 and CDR2 sequences are SGDLS and YYNGEE. The length of the CDR3 is 10 residues. The CDR3 reads CASSGPHWTF. CDR3 in DNA: TGTGCCAGCAGCGGACCCCACTGGACCTTT.

The chain recombines TRBV27 with TRBJ2-7; 9 bases are shared with TRBD1. The germline CDR1 and CDR2 sequences are MNHEY and SMNVEV (reference sequence). CDR3 size: 14 residues. The junction had 12 bases not matched to a gene; V was cut back by 9 bases and J by 6 bases. The CDR3, as DNA: TGTGCCAGTACAATACAGGGGGCGCATTCCGAGCAGTACTTC. It codes for CASTIQGAHSEQYF.

Concerning this clone itself: The same CDR3 can be traced to other DNA sequences in this sample. The rearrangement links TRBV7-9 to TRBJ1-5; no definite D call. The CDR3 contains 15 residues. V lost 0 bases and J 3 bases, leaving 9 bases between the germline ends. Per germline, CDR1 SEHNR and CDR2 FQNEAQ (reference sequence). CDR3 sequence reads: CASSLAGSNNQPQHF. CDR3 in DNA: TGTGCCAGCAGCTTAGCAGGGAGCAACAATCAGCCCCAGCATTTT.

This rearrangement joins TRBV7-9 to TRBJ2-7; a weak D match, TRBD1 (6 bases). The length of the CDR3 is 18 residues. V lost 4 bases, J lost 6 bases, and 28 bases lay in between. Germline lookup yields CDR1 SEHNR and CDR2 FQNEAQ (reference sequence). The CDR3 DNA sequence: TGTGCCAGCAGCTCTGTTGGGGCCAGGGGCCCGTCTTCGCGCGAGCAGTACTTC. It is translated as CASSSVGARGPSSREQYF.

J is TRBJ2-5 and V is TRBV19; D is unclear. V was pared by 5 bases and J by 5 bases, with 12 bases between. Germline CDR1 LNHDA, CDR2 SQIVND (reference sequence). The CDR3 sequence is 13 residues long. Written as DNA, the CDR3 is TGTGCCAGTAGTCGGTGGGCAACGGAGACCCAGTACTTC. Residues: CASSRWATETQYF.

This clone was picked up one time. The chain recombines TRBV5-1 with TRBJ1-1; a possible D gene is TRBD1 (6 bases). The V and J ends lost 0 bases and 3 bases respectively, with 12 bases between them. Germline CDR1 reads SGHRS; CDR2 reads YFSETQ. CDR3 length equals 15 residues. CDR3 in amino acids: CASSLASGADTEAFF. CDR3 sequence (DNA): TGCGCCAGCAGCTTGGCCTCAGGGGCGGACACTGAAGCTTTCTTT.

Regarding this clone: Other DNA sequences in the sample encode the same CDR3. V gene TRBV27 combines with J gene TRBJ2-7; 10 bases agree with TRBD2. The germline V gene encodes CDR1 MNHEY and CDR2 SMNVEV (reference sequence). This CDR3 spans 14 amino acids. V dropped 3 bases and J dropped 2; count of bases not matched to a gene: 1. DNA for the CDR3: TGTGCCAGCAGTTTGCTAGCGGGAGCCTACGAGCAGTACTTC. Translated, it gives CASSLLAGAYEQYF.

This clone appeared a single time. The chain joins TRBV27 to TRBJ2-1, with TRBD2 as a possible D gene (6 bases). Between the trimmed V and J ends, which lost 2 bases and 6 bases, there was a span of 14 bases. The V gene's germline CDR1 is MNHEY and CDR2 SMNVEV (reference sequence). The CDR3 spans 15 residues. In DNA form, the CDR3 reads TGTGCCAGCAGTTTAATGGGACTGGGGTTCAATGAGCAGTTCTTC. Amino acids: CASSLMGLGFNEQFF.

This clone was seen a few times. J is TRBJ1-2 and V is TRBV2; unclear D gene. The CDR3 is 14 residues long. Trimming stripped 7 bases from V and 5 bases from J, with 17 bases between. Germline CDR1 SNHLY, CDR2 FYNNEI. In DNA, the CDR3 is TGTGCCAGCATTAGGGTAGATCGGCTGTATGGCTACACCTTC. It encodes CASIRVDRLYGYTF.

This rearrangement joins TRBV27 to TRBJ2-7; tentatively, D is TRBD1 (5 bases). Trimming took 2 bases from V and 0 from J, leaving 11 bases between them. This CDR3 is 15 amino acids long. Germline CDR1 and CDR2: MNHEY and SMNVEV (reference sequence). CDR3 amino acids: CASSLKDQGSYEQYF. The CDR3 bases are TGTGCCAGCAGTTTAAAGGACCAGGGCTCCTACGAGCAGTACTTC.

The chain joins TRBV15 to TRBJ2-7; D call uncertain. Trimming took 4 bases from V and 0 from J, leaving 13 bases between them. CDR1 is LNHNV and CDR2 is YYDKDF in the germline V gene (reference sequence). CDR3 length: 15 residues. The CDR3 here is CATSIKGMSSYEQYF. The CDR3, as DNA: TGTGCCACCAGCATTAAGGGTATGAGCTCCTACGAGCAGTACTTC.

The chain joins TRBV7-9 to TRBJ2-2, with 7 bases that match TRBD2. Trimming at V came to 10 bases and at J to 4 bases, leaving 15 bases not matched to a gene. The germline V gene encodes CDR1 SEHNR and CDR2 FQNEAQ (reference sequence). The CDR3 has 16 residues. The CDR3 DNA is TGTGCCACCCGAGATTTTGCGGGAGATTCCACCGGGGAGCTGTTTTTT. Protein sequence: CATRDFAGDSTGELFF.

The V gene is TRBV19, the J gene TRBJ2-5; 7 bases map to TRBD2. The CDR3 covers 16 residues. From germline, CDR1 is LNHDA and CDR2 SQIVND (reference sequence). The junction had 12 bases not matched to a gene; V was cut back by 3 bases and J by 5 bases. CDR3 loop: CASSMKARLAEETQYF. The CDR3 region has the DNA TGTGCCAGTAGTATGAAGGCAAGGCTAGCGGAGGAGACCCAGTACTTC.

CDR3 coding DNA: TGTGCCAGCAGCTTCCCGGGACTTTCAGACACTGAAGCTTTCTTT. Residues: CASSFPGLSDTEAFF. This rearrangement joins TRBV7-9 to TRBJ1-1; possibly TRBD1 for D (5 bases). The V gene lost 3 bases and the J gene lost 3 bases, with 14 bases spanning the gap. Germline assignment: CDR1 SEHNR and CDR2 FQNEAQ (reference sequence). The CDR3 runs 15 residues. The variable domain in full, with the rest retrieved from reference TRBV7-9 and TRBJ1-1, is DTGVSQNPRHKITKRGQNVTFRCDPISEHNRLYWYRQTLGQGPEFLTYFQNEAQLEKSRLLSDRFSAERPKGSFSTLEIQRTEQGDSAMYLCASSFPGLSDTEAFFGQGTRLTVV.

This clone was seen at least ten times. V usage is TRBV29-1 and J usage is TRBJ2-7; D remains ambiguous. The CDR3 extends over 14 amino acids. Germline V lookup: CDR1 SQVTM, CDR2 ANQGSEA. The V gene lost 3 bases and the J gene lost 3 bases, with 15 bases spanning the gap. The CDR3 sequence: CSVELADTGYEQYF. The CDR3 bases are TGCAGCGTTGAGTTGGCCGACACCGGCTACGAGCAGTACTTC.

CDR3: CATREGAGRTEAFF. For the CDR3, the DNA is TGTGCCACCAGGGAGGGGGCCGGACGAACTGAAGCTTTCTTT. The chain joins TRBV7-9 to TRBJ1-1; 7 nucleotides line up with TRBD1. Germline V gene lookup returns CDR1 SEHNR and CDR2 FQNEAQ (reference sequence). The J segment lost 5 bases and the V segment lost 10 bases, leaving 13 bases of the junction unmatched. The CDR3 length is 14 residues.